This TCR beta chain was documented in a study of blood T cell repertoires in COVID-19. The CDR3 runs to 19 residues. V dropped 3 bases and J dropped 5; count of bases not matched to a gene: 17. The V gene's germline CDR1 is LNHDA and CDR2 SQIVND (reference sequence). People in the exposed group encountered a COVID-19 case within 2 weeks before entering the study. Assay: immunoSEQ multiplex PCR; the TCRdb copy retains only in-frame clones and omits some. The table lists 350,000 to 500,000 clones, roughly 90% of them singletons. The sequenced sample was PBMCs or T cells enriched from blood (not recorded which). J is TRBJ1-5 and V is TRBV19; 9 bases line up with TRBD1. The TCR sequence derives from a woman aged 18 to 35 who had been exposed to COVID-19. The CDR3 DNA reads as TGTGCCAGTAGTATTCTTGTCTGGGACAGGGCTAGAGAGGATCAGCCCCAGCATTTT. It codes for CASSILVWDRAREDQPQHF.